The 32 T cell receptor beta chains below all came from one sample that was sequenced in a study of T cells in Graves' hyperthyroidism and ophthalmopathy. TCR beta CDR3 regions were amplified from RNA transcripts. HTBI primers were employed in a first-round RT-PCR of the TCR CDR3. TCRdb reprocessed the multiplex PCR reads via MiXCR and lists one record per CDR3 protein. The sample holds hundreds of thousands of distinct CDR3 sequences; roughly 22% are singletons and the top ten take 50% to 75%. Sequenced material: blood. These receptors all come from a man aged 25 to 45 with Graves' ophthalmopathy.

This chain uses TRBV10-3 with TRBJ2-7; TRBD1 matches at 10 bases. Germline CDR1 ENHRY, CDR2 SYGVKD. Unmatched junction bases numbered 9, after V lost 1 base and J lost 6 bases. This CDR3 region has 16 residues. The CDR3 DNA reads as TGTGCCATCAGTGAGTTGGAGCAAAGACAGGGGGCCGAGCAGTACTTC. The encoded protein is CAISELEQRQGAEQYF.

This clonotype was recorded at least ten times. V is TRBV5-5 and J is TRBJ2-3, with no clear D. Germline values: CDR1 SGHKS, CDR2 YYEKEE (reference sequence). The CDR3 consists of 15 residues. Trimming shortened V by 5 bases and J by 0 bases, and 13 bases separated the two germline ends. CDR3: CASRPAVRSTDTQYF. Written as DNA, the CDR3 is TGTGCCAGCAGACCGGCGGTGCGCAGCACAGATACGCAGTATTTT.

This chain joins TRBV12-3 or TRBV12-4 and TRBJ1-2; possibly TRBD1 for D (6 bases). Trimming pared 1 base from V and 11 bases from J, leaving 23 bases between. CDR3 size: 16 residues. DNA of the CDR3: TGTGCCAGCAGTTTAGGGAACCACAGGGACGGTAGGGGTTACACCTTC. It yields the protein CASSLGNHRDGRGYTF.

This clonotype was found a few times. The J gene is TRBJ2-1, the V gene TRBV7-3, with TRBD1 matching over 9 bases. The germline V gene has CDR1 SGHTA and CDR2 FQGTGA. This CDR3 has 19 residues. The trim removed 5 bases at V and 5 bases at J, leaving 19 bases unmatched. CDR3 sequence: CASSRNPSTGGLGDNEQFF. CDR3 sequence (DNA): TGTGCCAGCAGCCGCAACCCGTCTACAGGGGGCTTAGGGGACAATGAGCAGTTCTTC.

This clonotype was recorded many times. CDR3 loop: CASSPLSGRASYNEQFF. In DNA form, the CDR3 reads TGTGCCAGTAGTCCCCTTTCGGGGAGGGCCTCCTACAATGAGCAGTTCTTC. The gene calls are TRBV19 and TRBJ2-1, with 7 bases lining up with TRBD2. CDR3 length: 17 amino acids. With 5 bases clipped from V and 0 bases from J, the junction kept 10 bases outside the gene matches. The germline gives CDR1 LNHDA, CDR2 SQIVND (reference sequence). Variable domain in full (rest from reference TRBV19 and TRBJ2-1): DGGITQSPKYLFRKEGQNVTLSCEQNLNHDAMYWYRQDPGQGLRLIYYSQIVNDFQKGDIAEGYSVSREKKESFPLTVTSAQKNPTAFYLCASSPLSGRASYNEQFFGPGTRLTVL.

This clonotype appeared a few times. V and J are TRBV6-1 and TRBJ1-6; no firm D call. Germline values: CDR1 MNHNS, CDR2 SASEGT. With 2 bases removed from V and 7 bases from J, the gap between germline ends came to 0 bases. The CDR3 loop spans 11 amino acids. The CDR3 DNA follows: TGTGCCAGCAGTGAAAATTCACCCCTCCACTTT. This encodes CASSENSPLHF.

In DNA, the CDR3 is TGTGCCAGCAAATCAGCAGTAGCGGACACAGATACGCAGTATTTT. Protein: CASKSAVADTDTQYF. This chain uses TRBV27 with TRBJ2-3, with D maybe TRBD2 (6 bases). CDR1 is MNHEY, CDR2 SMNVEV, per germline (reference sequence). V lost 7 bases, J lost 2 bases, and 16 bases lay in between. The CDR3 is made up of 15 amino acids.

The chain has TRBV5-6 and TRBJ2-5; 11 nucleotides align to TRBD2. The V and J ends lost 1 base and 0 bases, in that order; junction bases with no gene match: 5. The CDR3 extends over 17 amino acids. CDR1 and CDR2 (germline): SGHDT, YYEEEE. This CDR3 is CASSLRLAGGYQETQYF. The CDR3 bases are TGTGCCAGCAGCTTGCGGCTAGCGGGGGGCTACCAAGAGACCCAGTACTTC.

This chain connects TRBV5-1 to TRBJ2-2; the match to TRBD1 covers 7 bases. The CDR3 contains 15 residues. Germline CDR1 reads SGHRS; CDR2 reads YFSETQ. Germline trimming cut 5 bases from V and 2 bases from J; bases unmatched to any gene: 6. CDR3: CASRPGQTNTGELFF. The CDR3, as DNA: TGCGCCAGCAGACCGGGACAGACAAACACCGGGGAGCTGTTTTTT.

The chain joins TRBV6-2 or TRBV6-3 to TRBJ1-5, with a weak D call TRBD1 (6 bases). Germline CDR1 MNHEY, CDR2 SVGEGT. Trimming cost V 7 bases and J 5 bases, with 9 bases left between them. The CDR3 is made up of 12 amino acids. The CDR3 loop reads CASKAGDQPQHF. CDR3 bases: TGTGCCAGCAAGGCAGGGGATCAGCCCCAGCATTTT.

There are a few counts of this clonotype. V and J are TRBV20-1 and TRBJ2-3, with TRBD2 matching over 12 bases. Germline V gene data show CDR1 as DFQATT and CDR2 as SNEGSKA (reference sequence). Unmatched junction bases numbered 3, after V lost 4 bases and J lost 4 bases. This CDR3 is built from 14 residues. The chain's CDR3 is CSANLAGGPDTQYF. CDR3 bases: TGCAGTGCTAACCTAGCGGGAGGGCCAGATACGCAGTATTTT.

J is TRBJ1-1 and V is TRBV19; TRBD1 aligns across 8 bases. CDR1 is LNHDA, CDR2 SQIVND, per germline (reference sequence). V lost 7 bases, J lost 5 bases, and 12 bases stayed unmatched. This CDR3 region has 15 residues. The CDR3 is CASMGQAESDTEAFF. The CDR3 DNA follows: TGTGCCAGTATGGGACAGGCAGAGTCGGATACTGAAGCTTTCTTT.

This sequence joins TRBV30 and TRBJ2-5, with D possibly being TRBD2 (6 bases). The CDR3 has 16 amino acids. Germline CDR1 reads GTSNPN; CDR2 reads SVGIG (reference sequence). V shed 8 bases and J shed 1 base, with 23 bases lying between them. The CDR3 spells CASSIGGGAGQETQYF. CDR3 nucleotide sequence: TGTGCCAGTAGTATAGGTGGAGGGGCAGGCCAAGAGACCCAGTACTTC.

This clonotype was seen repeatedly, ten times or more. CDR3 residues: CASSPLDTEAFF. The CDR3 DNA follows: TGTGCCAGCTCACCACTGGACACTGAAGCTTTCTTT. This chain uses TRBV18 with TRBJ1-1; no definite D call. This CDR3 is 12 amino acids long. The V end lost 1 base, the J end lost 3 bases, and 3 bases lay between the germline ends. Germline CDR1 reads KGHSH; CDR2 reads LQKENI.

This clonotype occurred many times. One junction end disagrees with the germline gene, perhaps due to a read error. The CDR3: CASSLAERYEQYF. In nucleotides, the CDR3 is TGTGCTAGCAGCTTAGCCGAACGTTACGAGCAGTACTTC. The V gene is TRBV7-7, the J gene TRBJ2-7; no definite D call. The CDR3 covers 13 residues. Germline V CDR1 and CDR2: SSHAT, FNYEAQ (reference sequence).

This clonotype was counted ten times or more. The chain links TRBV7-9 to TRBJ1-1, with D perhaps TRBD1 (5 bases). Germline assignment: CDR1 SEHNR and CDR2 FQNEAQ (reference sequence). V lost 6 bases and J 1 base, leaving 15 bases between the germline ends. The CDR3 is made up of 15 amino acids. In DNA, the CDR3 is TGTGCCAGCAGATACGCCGGGACGAGGAACACTGAAGCTTTCTTT. As protein: CASRYAGTRNTEAFF.

The chain employs TRBV7-9 and TRBJ2-4, with D maybe TRBD1 (5 bases). Trimming removed 5 bases at V and 6 bases at J, with 23 bases between. Per germline, CDR1 SEHNR and CDR2 FQNEAQ (reference sequence). The CDR3 loop spans 17 amino acids. CDR3: CASSTSEVGRARNIQYF. The CDR3 DNA is TGTGCCAGCAGCACCAGTGAGGTGGGGCGCGCCCGAAACATTCAGTACTTC.

This clonotype was observed many times. The chain recombines TRBV12-3 or TRBV12-4 with TRBJ1-6; D is undetermined. The CDR3 contains 12 residues. The V end lost 5 bases, the J end lost 13 bases, and 12 bases lay between the germline ends. The CDR3 is CASSATSSPLHF. CDR3 DNA sequence: TGTGCCAGCAGTGCAACGTCCTCTCCCCTCCACTTT.

This chain connects TRBV28 to TRBJ1-5; no reliable D call. Germline-derived CDR1 and CDR2 are MDHEN and SYDVKM. The CDR3 has 14 residues. V lost 7 bases, J lost 0 bases, and 10 bases lay in between. The CDR3 DNA is TGTGCCAGCACCCCAATATATAGCAATCAGCCCCAGCATTTT. Protein: CASTPIYSNQPQHF.

Details on this clonotype: This sequence may be a read error, since a much larger clone differs from it by one base. The V gene is TRBV11-2, the J gene TRBJ2-7; D might be TRBD2 (5 bases). Germline assignment: CDR1 SGHAT and CDR2 FQNNGV. CDR3 size: 15 residues. This CDR3 reads CASNLDSGSVGEQYF. The CDR3 nucleotides read TGTGCCAGCAACTTAGATAGTGGGAGCGTCGGCGAGCAGTACTTC.

This clonotype showed up just a few times. The DNA for the CDR3 is TGTGCCAGCACCCGGGACTTCCTGGCAGATACGCAGTATTTT. It is translated as CASTRDFLADTQYF. This rearrangement joins TRBV12-3 or TRBV12-4 to TRBJ2-3; TRBD2 is a possible D gene (6 bases). Trimming left V 7 bases short and J 4 bases short, with 15 bases between. The CDR3 sequence is 14 residues long.

The chain links TRBV11-2 to TRBJ2-3; 10 bases map to TRBD2. V lost 7 bases and J lost 1; bases outside the gene matches: 5. Germline-derived CDR1 and CDR2 are SGHAT and FQNNGV. The CDR3 totals 15 residues. This chain's CDR3 is CASTASGGRTDTQYF. The CDR3 nucleotides are TGTGCCAGCACAGCTAGCGGGGGTCGCACAGATACGCAGTATTTT.

This chain links TRBV28 with TRBJ1-1, with a weak D call TRBD1 (6 bases). V shed 5 bases and J shed 2 bases, with 12 bases lying between them. Germline V gene data show CDR1 as MDHEN and CDR2 as SYDVKM. The length of the CDR3 is 14 residues. CDR3 in amino acids: CASSKWTDNTEAFF. The CDR3 bases are TGTGCCAGCAGTAAGTGGACAGATAACACTGAAGCTTTCTTT.

The chain uses TRBV5-1 and TRBJ2-3, with 10 bases aligning to TRBD2. V was pared by 3 bases and J by 2 bases, with 6 bases of the junction left unmatched. The CDR3 consists of 16 residues. CDR1 and CDR2 from the germline V gene are SGHRS and YFSETQ. The CDR3 reads CASSWGTSDYTDTQYF. The CDR3 DNA sequence: TGCGCCAGCAGCTGGGGGACTAGCGACTACACAGATACGCAGTATTTT.

The chain recombines TRBV20-1 with TRBJ2-5; TRBD2 aligns across 9 bases. V lost 2 bases, J lost 5 bases, and 3 bases stayed unmatched. Looked up from germline, CDR1 is DFQATT and CDR2 is SNEGSKA (reference sequence). The CDR3 runs to 13 residues. The CDR3 DNA reads as TGCAGTGCTAGACTAGCGGGATCTGAGACCCAGTACTTC. It codes for CSARLAGSETQYF.

This clonotype was counted many times. V gene TRBV5-1 combines with J gene TRBJ1-5; D is ambiguous. Germline-derived CDR1 and CDR2 are SGHRS and YFSETQ. The CDR3 extends over 14 amino acids. The V gene lost 0 bases and the J gene lost 4 bases, with 8 bases spanning the gap. Here the CDR3 DNA reads TGCGCCAGCAGCTTGGAACGGCGGAATCAGCCCCAGCATTTT. It codes for CASSLERRNQPQHF.

This clonotype came up many times. The rearrangement uses TRBV11-3 and TRBJ1-5; unclear D gene. The CDR3 is made up of 13 amino acids. CDR1 and CDR2 from the germline V gene are SGHNT and YENEEA. The V gene lost 5 bases and the J gene lost 7 bases, with 12 bases spanning the gap. CDR3 DNA sequence: TGTGCCAGCAGCCCCGGTAACAACCAGCCCCAGCATTTT. This encodes CASSPGNNQPQHF.

Ten or more counts support this clonotype. The rearrangement links TRBV11-2 to TRBJ2-1; D not certain. CDR1 is SGHAT and CDR2 is FQNNGV in the germline V gene. The CDR3 covers 14 residues. Trimming stripped 4 bases from V and 0 bases from J, with 7 bases between. This CDR3 reads CASSSSSSYNEQFF. In DNA, the CDR3 is TGTGCCAGCAGCTCCTCGAGCTCCTACAATGAGCAGTTCTTC.

This clonotype came up a few times. This sequence joins TRBV28 and TRBJ2-7; 7 positions agree with TRBD1. J lost 0 bases, V lost 3 bases, and 5 bases had no gene match. Germline V lookup: CDR1 MDHEN, CDR2 SYDVKM. The CDR3 is made up of 15 amino acids. CDR3 sequence reads: CASSFAWDSSYEQYF. CDR3 DNA sequence: TGTGCCAGCAGTTTCGCCTGGGACAGCTCCTACGAGCAGTACTTC.

V is TRBV20-1 and J is TRBJ2-1; 8 nucleotides align to TRBD2. This CDR3 has 15 residues. Germline CDR1 DFQATT, CDR2 SNEGSKA (reference sequence). V lost 3 bases to trimming and J lost 8 bases; unmatched junction nucleotides: 12. The CDR3 DNA reads TGCAGTGCTAGCAGGCGGGTAGCGGGGTCGGATGAGCAGTTCTTC. Translation gives CSASRRVAGSDEQFF.

This clonotype was recorded at least ten times. V is TRBV7-2 and J is TRBJ2-1, with 9 bases identical to TRBD1. The trim removed 4 bases at V and 5 bases at J, leaving 3 bases unmatched. Germline CDR1 is SGHTA and CDR2 is FQGNSA. This CDR3 is 14 amino acids long. The CDR3 loop reads CASSSGQGNNEQFF. CDR3 coding DNA: TGTGCCAGCAGCTCGGGACAGGGTAACAATGAGCAGTTCTTC.

This clonotype was seen a few times. V gene TRBV7-2 combines with J gene TRBJ2-1, with 11 bases identical to TRBD2. The germline CDR1 and CDR2 sequences are SGHTA and FQGNSA. The length of the CDR3 is 16 residues. J lost 9 bases, V lost 6 bases, and 13 bases had no gene match. Here the CDR3 DNA reads TGTGCCAGCAGACCAAAACTAGCGGGGGTATGGGGTGAGCAGTTCTTC. Translating gives CASRPKLAGVWGEQFF. Full variable domain (missing parts from reference TRBV7-2 and TRBJ2-1): GAGVSQSPSNKVTEKGKDVELRCDPISGHTALYWYRQSLGQGLEFLIYFQGNSAPDKSGLPSDRFSAERTGGSVSTLTIQRTQQEDSAVYLCASRPKLAGVWGEQFFGPGTRLTVL.